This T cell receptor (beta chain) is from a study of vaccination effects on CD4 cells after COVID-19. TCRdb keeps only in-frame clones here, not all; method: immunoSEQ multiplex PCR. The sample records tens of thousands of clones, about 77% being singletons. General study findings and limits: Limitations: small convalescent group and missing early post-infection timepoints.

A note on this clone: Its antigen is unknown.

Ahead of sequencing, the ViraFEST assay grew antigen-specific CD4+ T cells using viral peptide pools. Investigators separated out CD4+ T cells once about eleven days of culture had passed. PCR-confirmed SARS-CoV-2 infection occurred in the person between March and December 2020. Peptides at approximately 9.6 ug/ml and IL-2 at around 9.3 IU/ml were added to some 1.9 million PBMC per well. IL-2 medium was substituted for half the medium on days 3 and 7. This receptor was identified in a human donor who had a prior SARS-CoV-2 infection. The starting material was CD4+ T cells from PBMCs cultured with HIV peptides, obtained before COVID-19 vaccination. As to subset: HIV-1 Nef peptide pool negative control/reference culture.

The DNA of the CDR3 is TGCAGTGCTAGTAAGGCTAGCGGGGGGGTAGCAGATACGCAGTATTTT. Residues: CSASKASGGVADTQYF. The rearrangement uses TRBV20-1 and TRBJ2-3; TRBD2 matches at 12 bases. CDR3 length equals 16 residues. The trim removed 3 bases at V and 4 bases at J, leaving 8 bases unmatched. Germline V gene data show CDR1 as DFQATT and CDR2 as SNEGSKA (reference sequence).